This TCR beta chain was sequenced for a study of blood T cell repertoires in COVID-19. Study at large: The United States, Italy and Spain supplied acute and convalescent COVID-19 samples.

Original processing methods: The assay estimated nucleated cells by amplifying reference gene primers. Profiled with immunoSEQ multiplex PCR; TCRdb holds only in-frame clones, not every one. V and J calls and clone size are those listed in that table; D and trimming were worked out from the DNA. The table lists around 37,000 clones, approximately 74% of them singletons. This clone was counted a few times. The CDR3 runs to 13 residues. Germline CDR1 reads WSHSY; CDR2 reads SAAADI. The ends were cut back, 3 bases at V and 7 bases at J, with 9 bases in the middle. The TCR sequence derives from a man aged 65 to 85 with COVID-19, enrolled during active disease. This chain uses TRBV10-2 with TRBJ2-2, with unresolved D. Sequencing was performed on peripheral blood. The CDR3 region is CASSDSPGGELFF. In DNA, the CDR3 is TGCGCCAGCAGTGATTCACCGGGCGGGGAGCTGTTTTTT.